This T cell receptor (beta chain) was obtained from a study of CD8+CD57+ T cells in acquired aplastic anemia. Points from the study as a whole: Patients did not significantly differ from controls in CD8+ Simpson's diversity. About 30 CD8+ CDR3 sequences occurred in both the patients and the controls.

The CDR3 extends over 14 amino acids. Germline-derived CDR1 and CDR2 are SGHRS and YFSETQ. Genomic DNA was employed as the template in profiling TCR beta VDJ and CDR3. MiXCR was run by TCRdb on the reads, yielding one entry per CDR3 protein. The table shows fewer than 200,000 distinct CDR3 sequences, with roughly 50% occurring only once. For sequencing, patients were chosen who had shown expansion of CD8+CD57+ cells by flow cytometry. As a group, the patients uniformly had severe acquired aplastic anemia. Patients were untreated when blood was sampled. This clonotype was seen a handful of times. Its target is unknown. A much larger clone is a single base away; this may be a read error.

The chain combines TRBV5-1 with TRBJ2-7; 8 positions agree with TRBD1. The TCR sequence derives from a human donor with aplastic anemia. The sample consisted of sorted CD4+, CD8+, or CD8+CD57+ T cells (not recorded which) from PBMCs. The CDR3 is CASSLDRATYVQYF. CDR3 bases: TGCGCCAGCAGTCTGGACAGGGCAACCTACGTGCAGTACTTC.